This record covers a single TCR beta chain. This clone has only a few counts. Its binding antigen is unknown. No per-base quality is available; no much larger clone lies one base away. CDR1 KGHSY and CDR2 FQNENV are derived from the germline V gene. Trimming takes 2 bases off V and 4 bases off J; junction bases not matched to a gene: 4. From cysteine to phenylalanine, the CDR3 is 16 amino acids long. Only the CDR3 part of the read is kept: 48 bases, read in frame from the first base. This entry comes from a study of shared clonotypes between healthy human individuals (dated by TCRdb to about 2020). For the study in its entirety: The cohort comprised a couple of women and three men aged 18 to 49 years. For each donor, CD4 naive and CD4 memory were each given three plates, CD8 naive was given two plates, and CD8 memory was given one plate. To estimate repertoire size and how much clonotypes are shared between individuals, the study performed deep sequencing of blood TCR repertoires from about five healthy adults. Different laboratories and diverse techniques were used to prepare libraries and sequence TCR repertoires, to increase sequencing depth and limit assay-specific biases. Leukapheresis yielded between about 0.85 and 10 billion PBMCs per donor.

The research as a whole found: Naive subsets generally had larger estimated clonotype richness than memory subsets did. The small number of donors limited the genetic and exposure-history diversity represented. Sampling was restricted to blood, and TCR repertoires in tissues likely differ from the TCR repertoires found in blood. Compared with non-shared clonotypes, the clonotypes found in all four sorted-subset donors had higher generation probabilities. Based on pairwise subsampling, the degree of clonotype sharing among donors was expected to be affected by sequencing depth. When several donors were compared, the shared fraction of clonotypes was about 5.5% for naive CD4, roughly 3.3% for naive CD8, 2% to 2.5% for memory CD4, and less than 0.45% for memory CD8. Even with the large sequencing depth, rarefaction of the sorted-subset datasets indicated that sequencing was incomplete.

CD8 naive samples were CD45RO-negative cells positively selected for CCR7, giving a CD45RA+CCR7+ population that excluded TemRA cells. Healthy HIV-negative adults with no recently reported acute infections or vaccinations were included as donors. Every donor was a Caucasian adult residing in Nashville, Tennessee, USA. Blood was collected by leukapheresis, and PBMCs were isolated by Ficoll-Histopaque density gradient centrifugation and then cryopreserved in liquid nitrogen vapor phase. Purity and quantity of every magnetically sorted T cell population were checked by analytical flow cytometry. Each sorted fraction had its genomic DNA isolated and then quantified by UV absorbance on a Nanodrop 2000c. Using the deep immunoSEQ assay, multiplex PCR amplified TCR CDR3 regions from genomic DNA. Extracted genomic DNA from each cell subset was spread evenly across all wells of several immunoSEQ 96-well plates, with each plate serving as a replicate. For sorted subsets, roughly 0.2 ug genomic DNA, equal to approximately 30,000 T cell genomes, was loaded into each replicate PCR. The purified libraries were quantified using a Qubit 3.0 fluorometer, sized with a Bioanalyzer 2100, and then quantified again using the KAPA Library Quantification kit. Every immunoSEQ 96-well plate was sequenced on a dedicated single-read 150-cycle Illumina NextSeq 550 flow cell. The source study handled its data this way. Because the immunoSEQ output included only junctional sequences and no quality scores, the filtering could not be the same as the filtering used for full-length reads. To assign V/J genes and CDR3, sequences were annotated using PyIR, a Python wrapper for IgBLAST v1.9, with IMGT germline references. Any read was removed if the V/J assignment was weak (E-value above 1e-6), the CDR3 was missing, or the read contained stop codons, out-of-frame junctions, or ambiguous translated residues. V3J clonotypes were defined as sequences sharing an identical inferred V gene, J gene, and CDR3 amino acid sequence. Percentage overlap between repertoires was calculated by dividing the number of shared unique clonotypes by the size of the smaller repertoire. Repertoire richness was assessed with RTK rarefaction, the Chao1 estimator, and Recon v2.1 estimates of unobserved clonotypes. OLGA was used to compute generation probabilities for all TCRbeta clonotypes that the gDNA method yielded from four donors. What TCRdb holds here is the immuneACCESS table cut down to in-frame rearrangements. Part of the clones is not present; checked against another copy, under half of the missing clones reflect an unresolved V gene, and the others are unexplained. Clone size and V and J calls were adopted from that table, with D and trimming inferred from the DNA. Counted in this sample were about 2.1 million clones; under 95% of them appeared once. 1.7% of the sample is held by the ten biggest clonotypes.

Rearrangement joined TRBV16 to TRBJ2-1, and TRBD1 matches 11 of the central bases. This TCR came from a man aged 18 to 30 in good health. Some clones in this sample may be carry-over from other donors' samples. The sequencing sample was made of naive CD8+ T cells from PBMCs. The sample's cell subset or site label, decoded: CD45RA+CCR7+. The CDR3 loop reads CASSQLGQGVYNEQFF. In nucleotide form, the sequence is TGTGCCAGCAGCCAACTGGGACAGGGGGTTTACAATGAGCAGTTCTTC.